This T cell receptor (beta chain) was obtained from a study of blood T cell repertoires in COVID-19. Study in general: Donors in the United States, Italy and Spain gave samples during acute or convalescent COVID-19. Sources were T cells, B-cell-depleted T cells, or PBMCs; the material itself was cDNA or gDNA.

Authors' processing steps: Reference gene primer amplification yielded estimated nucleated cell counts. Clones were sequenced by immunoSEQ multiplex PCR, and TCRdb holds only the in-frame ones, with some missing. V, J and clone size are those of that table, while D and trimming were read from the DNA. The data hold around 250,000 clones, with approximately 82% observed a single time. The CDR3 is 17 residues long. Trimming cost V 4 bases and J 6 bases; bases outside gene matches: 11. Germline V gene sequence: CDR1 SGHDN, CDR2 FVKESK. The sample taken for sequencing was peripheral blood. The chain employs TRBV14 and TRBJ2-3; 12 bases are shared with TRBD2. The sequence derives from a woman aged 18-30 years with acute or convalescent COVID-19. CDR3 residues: CASSLALAGGPLDTQYF. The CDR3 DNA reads TGTGCCAGCAGCCTGGCCCTAGCGGGAGGGCCACTTGATACGCAGTATTTT.